Shown below are 26 T cell receptor beta chains from a single sample sequenced in a study of metastatic and nonmetastatic thyroid tumors. Every patient underwent thyroid surgery untreated. Via MiXCR, TCRdb re-called the PCR reads. This sample yields roughly 75,000 clones, of which around 12% are seen a single time; approximately 8.8% belongs to the top ten. The specimen was tumor tissue. The receptors here all came from a female donor with papillary thyroid cancer or a benign thyroid nodule (not recorded which). Some clones in this sample may be carry-over from other donors' samples.

At least ten counts were recorded for this clone. The chain couples TRBV5-1 to TRBJ2-1, with D possibly being TRBD2 (5 bases). Deletions cut 4 bases from V and 8 bases from J, with 10 bases between. This CDR3 has 12 residues. CDR1 SGHRS and CDR2 YFSETQ come from the germline V gene. The chain's CDR3 is CASSDDGDEQFF. CDR3 in DNA: TGCGCCAGCAGCGACGACGGGGATGAGCAGTTCTTC.

This clone was counted at least ten times. The sample carries other DNA sequences with the same CDR3. V usage is TRBV7-9 and J usage is TRBJ1-1; 7 bases fit TRBD1. The V segment lost 6 bases and the J segment 6 bases; nucleotides outside the gene matches: 7. Germline assignment: CDR1 SEHNR and CDR2 FQNEAQ (reference sequence). This CDR3 has 13 residues. The CDR3 here is CASRLLDRSEAFF. In DNA form, the CDR3 reads TGTGCCAGCAGGCTACTGGACAGGTCTGAAGCTTTCTTT.

The chain couples TRBV5-6 to TRBJ2-3; tentatively, D is TRBD1 (6 bases). The CDR3 loop spans 14 amino acids. From germline, CDR1 is SGHDT and CDR2 YYEEEE. V dropped 5 bases and J dropped 1 base, with 11 bases sitting between them. CDR3 sequence (DNA): TGTGCCAGCAGGCAAACAGGGCGCACAGATACGCAGTATTTT. Translating it yields CASRQTGRTDTQYF.

This clone was seen ten or more times. The chain couples TRBV20-1 to TRBJ1-5; 7 positions match TRBD1. There are 13 residues in the CDR3. Germline V lookup: CDR1 DFQATT, CDR2 SNEGSKA (reference sequence). The junction had 3 bases not matched to a gene; V was cut back by 5 bases and J by 2 bases. CDR3 sequence: CSADGTGNQPQHF. CDR3 DNA: TGCAGTGCTGACGGGACAGGCAATCAGCCCCAGCATTTT.

On this clone itself: Relative to the germline gene, one junction end is altered; a read error may explain this. The chain recombines TRBV6-6 with TRBJ1-2; unclear D gene. The germline V gene encodes CDR1 MNHNY and CDR2 SVGAGI (reference sequence). There are 15 residues in the CDR3. This CDR3 is CASSYRAGQKYGYTF. Here the CDR3 DNA reads TGCGCCAGCAGTTATAGGGCAGGCCAAAAATATGGCTACACCTTC.

The table lists this clone with many counts. The chain uses TRBV20-1 and TRBJ2-5, with 10 positions matching TRBD2. Germline CDR1 DFQATT, CDR2 SNEGSKA (reference sequence). Trimming removed 3 bases from V and 4 bases from J; junction bases left unmatched: 14. The CDR3 consists of 17 residues. The CDR3 sequence: CSASSSSGRALGETQYF. CDR3 DNA: TGCAGTGCTAGTTCTTCCAGCGGGAGGGCCCTAGGAGAGACCCAGTACTTC.

To note about this clone: A much larger clone lies a single base off, so this may be a read error. This same CDR3 is encoded by further DNA sequences in the sample. The rearrangement joins TRBV5-6 to TRBJ2-3; D is unclear. The CDR3 is made up of 13 amino acids. Germline V gene lookup returns CDR1 SGHDT and CDR2 YYEEEE. CDR3 sequence (DNA): TGTGCCAGCAGCTTGCCAGCTAGAGATACCCAGTATTTT. Protein product: CASSLPARDTQYF.

This CDR3 is CASSPGQGAVEAFF. In nucleotides, the CDR3 is TGTGCCAGCAGCCCCGGACAGGGGGCGGTTGAAGCTTTCTTT. J is TRBJ1-1 and V is TRBV5-4, with 11 nucleotides matching TRBD1. Per germline, CDR1 SGHNT and CDR2 YYREEE (reference sequence). V lost 4 bases to trimming and J lost 7 bases; unmatched junction nucleotides: 6. CDR3 size: 14 residues.

This clone was detected many times. The rearrangement links TRBV11-3 to TRBJ2-3, with D possibly matching TRBD2 (5 bases). CDR3 length: 15 residues. Germline V lookup: CDR1 SGHNT, CDR2 YENEEA. V gave up 2 bases and J gave up 4 bases, with 13 bases separating them. Here the CDR3 DNA reads TGTGCCAGCAGCTTACCCTCCGGACTTTCAGATACGCAGTATTTT. It specifies CASSLPSGLSDTQYF.

In this sample, this clone turned up a few times. This sequence joins TRBV28 and TRBJ1-2, with D unresolved. The CDR3 runs 14 residues. Germline V lookup: CDR1 MDHEN, CDR2 SYDVKM. V dropped 6 bases and J dropped 0 bases, with 11 bases sitting between them. The CDR3 coding sequence is TGTGCCAGCAGCTTAGTTGGGACTAACTATGGCTACACCTTC. Its protein is CASSLVGTNYGYTF.

This clone was seen ten or more times. For the CDR3, the DNA is TGTGCCACTTCTCGACGGGGGTTACAGACCCAGTACTTC. Translation: CATSRRGLQTQYF. The chain is built from TRBV24-1 and TRBJ2-5, with D maybe TRBD2 (6 bases). This CDR3 has 13 residues. The ends were cut back, 10 bases at V and 6 bases at J, with 17 bases in the middle. CDR1 is KGHDR, CDR2 SFDVKD, per germline.

Concerning this clone: A clone one base away is much larger, so this may be a read error. The chain carries TRBV6-1 and TRBJ2-3; D unresolved. The CDR3 has 14 amino acids. Trimming cost V 5 bases and J 0 bases, with 9 bases left between them. Germline V CDR1 and CDR2: MNHNS, SASEGT. The CDR3 sequence is CASSIRYSTDTQYF. The CDR3, as DNA: TGTGCCAGCAGTATCCGGTACAGCACAGATACGCAGTATTTT.

At least ten counts were recorded for this clone. The V gene is TRBV6-2 or TRBV6-3, the J gene TRBJ1-1; D ambiguous. The CDR3 loop spans 14 amino acids. The germline V and J ends were trimmed by 7 bases and 4 bases, with 16 bases remaining between them. The germline CDR1 and CDR2 sequences are MNHEY and SVGEGT. The CDR3 spells CASIHPWAFTEAFF. The CDR3 nucleotides read TGTGCCAGCATCCACCCTTGGGCGTTCACTGAAGCTTTCTTT.

There are many counts of this clone. V and J are TRBV10-3 and TRBJ2-3; D not resolved. This CDR3 spans 12 amino acids. V was pared by 6 bases and J by 2 bases, with 6 bases between. Germline CDR1 is ENHRY and CDR2 is SYGVKD. CDR3 coding DNA: TGTGCCATCAGGAGCGACACAGATACGCAGTATTTT. This translates into CAIRSDTDTQYF.

In this sample, this clone turned up many times. The chain has TRBV15 and TRBJ2-7; D possibly corresponds to TRBD2 (6 bases). The CDR3 is 14 residues long. V gave up 1 base and J gave up 5 bases, with 12 bases separating them. CDR1 and CDR2 (germline): LNHNV, YYDKDF (reference sequence). CDR3 sequence reads: CATSRARWGDEQYF. The CDR3 nucleotides read TGTGCCACCAGCAGAGCCCGGTGGGGGGACGAGCAGTACTTC.

This clone was counted ten times or more. V and J are TRBV27 and TRBJ1-4; 7 bases agree with TRBD1. Per germline, CDR1 MNHEY and CDR2 SMNVEV (reference sequence). With V trimmed by 2 bases and J by 7 bases, 16 bases remained unmatched. The CDR3 spans 18 residues. The CDR3 sequence: CASSLEGAVGGRREKLFF. CDR3 DNA sequence: TGTGCCAGCAGTTTAGAGGGGGCGGTTGGAGGAAGGCGTGAAAAACTGTTTTTT.

This clone was detected ten times or more. The rearrangement joins TRBV20-1 to TRBJ1-2; 7 nucleotides line up with TRBD1. This CDR3 contains 11 residues. The germline CDR1 and CDR2 sequences are DFQATT and SNEGSKA (reference sequence). This CDR3 is CSAGTVGGYTF. DNA for the CDR3: TGCAGCGCTGGGACAGTGGGTGGCTACACCTTC.

Comments on this clone: A much larger clone differs from this one at a single base, so this may be a read error. The J gene is TRBJ2-3, the V gene TRBV2; D gene unclear. V was shortened by 3 bases and J by 0 bases, with 10 bases between the two germline ends. The CDR3 contains 15 residues. Germline CDR1 is SNHLY and CDR2 is FYNNEI. The DNA for the CDR3 is TGTGCCAGCAGTGATAGAGGAGTTAGCACAGATACGCAGTATTTT. This sequence encodes CASSDRGVSTDTQYF. Together with reference TRBV2 and TRBJ2-3, the CDR3 gives the full variable domain: EPEVTQTPSHQVTQMGQEVILRCVPISNHLYFYWYRQILGQKVEFLVSFYNNEISEKSEIFDDQFSVERPDGSNFTLKIRSTKLEDSAMYFCASSDRGVSTDTQYFGPGTRLTVL.

Many counts were recorded for this clone. The chain joins TRBV2 to TRBJ2-2; 7 bases line up with TRBD2. V gave up 6 bases and J gave up 7 bases; unmatched junction bases: 8. CDR1 SNHLY and CDR2 FYNNEI come from the germline V gene. The CDR3 contains 14 residues. CDR3 amino acids: CASRPGLVGGELFF. DNA of the CDR3: TGTGCCAGCAGACCCGGACTAGTGGGCGGGGAGCTGTTTTTT.

The V and J genes are TRBV29-1 and TRBJ1-5; 11 bases align to TRBD1. The CDR3 contains 16 residues. From germline, CDR1 is SQVTM and CDR2 ANQGSEA. J gave up 6 bases and V 3 bases, and 10 bases lay outside the gene matches. CDR3 loop: CSVDLGQGALGQPQHF. CDR3 coding DNA: TGCAGCGTTGACCTAGGACAGGGGGCCCTCGGTCAGCCCCAGCATTTT.

In this sample, this clone turned up many times. The genes are TRBV12-3 or TRBV12-4 and TRBJ1-6; D is possibly TRBD1 (5 bases). The CDR3 contains 13 residues. V was cut by 8 bases and J by 8 bases, with 13 bases left in between. CDR3 bases: TGTGCCAGCTCCTCAGGGCAGGATTCACCCCTCCACTTT. Amino acid sequence: CASSSGQDSPLHF.

This clone was detected many times. The chain couples TRBV6-6 to TRBJ1-3, with no clear D. CDR1 is MNHNY, CDR2 SVGAGI, per germline (reference sequence). The CDR3 is made up of 15 amino acids. V lost 0 bases, J lost 4 bases, and 10 bases lay in between. The CDR3 protein is CASSYSKLLGNTIYF. CDR3 sequence (DNA): TGTGCCAGCAGTTACTCGAAGCTATTAGGAAACACCATATATTTT.

This clone is labeled medium-sized. The chain combines TRBV2 with TRBJ2-7, with D perhaps TRBD1 or TRBD2 (6 bases each). This CDR3 region has 13 residues. Trimming shortened V by 8 bases and J by 2 bases, and 13 bases separated the two germline ends. Germline loops: CDR1 SNHLY, CDR2 FYNNEI. The CDR3 nucleotides read TGTGCCAGCGGCCGGGGGCGGACCTACGAGCAGTACTTC. Translated: CASGRGRTYEQYF.

This clone was observed at least ten times. V usage is TRBV28 and J usage is TRBJ2-3; possible D gene TRBD2, 6 bases. Per germline, CDR1 MDHEN and CDR2 SYDVKM. There are 16 residues in the CDR3. V was trimmed by 3 bases and J by 2 bases, leaving 15 bases between them. CDR3 in DNA: TGTGCCAGCAGTTTTAAGGCGGGATACGACACAGATACGCAGTATTTT. This sequence encodes CASSFKAGYDTDTQYF.

This clone was recorded many times. The chain's CDR3 is CASRNRGGFATGELFF. The DNA for the CDR3 is TGTGCCAGCAGGAATAGGGGCGGCTTCGCCACCGGGGAGCTGTTTTTT. The V and J genes are TRBV6-1 and TRBJ2-2, with a possible D match to TRBD1 (5 bases). The CDR3 runs to 16 residues. Germline CDR1 MNHNS, CDR2 SASEGT. V lost 6 bases, J lost 4 bases, and 18 bases lay in between.

This clone was seen a few times. A much larger clone is a single base away; this may be a read error. The V call is TRBV28, the J call TRBJ1-5; D is undetermined. This CDR3 spans 15 amino acids. The V gene lost 5 bases and the J gene lost 8 bases, with 19 bases spanning the gap. CDR1 and CDR2 from the germline V gene are MDHEN and SYDVKM. The CDR3 region has the DNA TGTGCCAGCAGTGACCGAGTGCGAGTTCTCAAGCCCCAGCATTTT. Its protein product is CASSDRVRVLKPQHF. Drawing the rest from reference TRBV28 and TRBJ1-5, the complete variable domain is DVKVTQSSRYLVKRTGEKVFLECVQDMDHENMFWYRQDPGLGLRLIYFSYDVKMKEKGDIPEGYSVSREKKERFSLILESASTNQTSMYLCASSDRVRVLKPQHFGDGTRLSIL.